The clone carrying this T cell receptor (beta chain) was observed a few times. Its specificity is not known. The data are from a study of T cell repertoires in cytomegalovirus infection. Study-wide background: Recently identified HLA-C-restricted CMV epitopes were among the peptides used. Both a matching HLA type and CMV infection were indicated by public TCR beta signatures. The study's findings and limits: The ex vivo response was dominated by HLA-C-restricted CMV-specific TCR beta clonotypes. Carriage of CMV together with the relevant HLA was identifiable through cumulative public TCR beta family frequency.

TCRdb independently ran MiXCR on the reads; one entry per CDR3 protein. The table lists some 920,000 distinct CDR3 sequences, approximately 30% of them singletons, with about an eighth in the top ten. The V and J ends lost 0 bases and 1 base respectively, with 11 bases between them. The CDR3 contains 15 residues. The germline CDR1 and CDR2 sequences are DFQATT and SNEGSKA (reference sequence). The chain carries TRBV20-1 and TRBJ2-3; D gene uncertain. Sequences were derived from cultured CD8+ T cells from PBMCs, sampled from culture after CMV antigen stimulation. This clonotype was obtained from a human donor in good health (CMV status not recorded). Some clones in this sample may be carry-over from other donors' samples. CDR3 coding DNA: TGCAGTGCTAGAGATCCCTCAAGGGGCACAGATACGCAGTATTTT. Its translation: CSARDPSRGTDTQYF.